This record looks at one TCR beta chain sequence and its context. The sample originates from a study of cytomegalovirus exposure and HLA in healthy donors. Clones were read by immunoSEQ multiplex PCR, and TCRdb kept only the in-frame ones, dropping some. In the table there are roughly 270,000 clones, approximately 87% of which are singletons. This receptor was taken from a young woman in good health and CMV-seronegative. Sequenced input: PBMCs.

The CDR3 region is CASRAERTSARETQYF. CDR3 coding DNA: TGTGCCAGCAGGGCGGAAAGGACTAGCGCTAGGGAGACCCAGTACTTC. The gene calls are TRBV2 and TRBJ2-5; TRBD2 matches at 9 bases. This CDR3 is built from 16 residues. The V segment lost 6 bases and the J segment 5 bases; nucleotides outside the gene matches: 13. Germline values: CDR1 SNHLY, CDR2 FYNNEI.